This T cell receptor beta chain was sequenced during a study of blood T cells in healthy people across ages. Alongside a J-beta primer mix, a sample-barcoded 5' primer served in a second PCR lasting about 7 to 12 cycles. A template-switch adaptor containing 12 random nucleotides labeled each cDNA molecule. TCRdb re-derived calls from the 5' RACE reads in MiXCR, one entry per CDR3 protein. The data contain 1.2 million to 1.5 million distinct CDR3 sequences, around 59% of them seen just once; the ten biggest clones take up 5% to 7%. The extraction recovered at least 5 micrograms of total RNA per sample. Sequencing input: blood. The source of this sequence is a man aged 18 to 29 in good health.

The CDR3 DNA is TGTGCCAGCACTAAGGGAGGTGGCGATCAGCCCCAGCATTTT. The encoded protein is CASTKGGGDQPQHF. The chain combines TRBV12-3 or TRBV12-4 with TRBJ1-5; no firm D call. This CDR3 has 14 residues. V was clipped by 7 bases and J by 5 bases, with 15 bases between them.